This T cell receptor (beta chain) came from a study of T cells in Graves' hyperthyroidism and ophthalmopathy. CDR3 length: 15 residues. V lost 5 bases, J lost 9 bases, and 8 bases stayed unmatched. Per the germline V gene, CDR1 is SGHTA and CDR2 is FQGTGA. RNA transcripts served as the template for amplifying TCR beta CDR3 regions. HTBI primers were employed in a first-round RT-PCR of the TCR CDR3. TCRdb fed the multiplex PCR reads into MiXCR, producing one record per CDR3 protein. The sample contains around 290,000 distinct CDR3 sequences, about 17% of which appear only once. The sample holds a few counts of this clonotype.

The chain recombines TRBV7-3 with TRBJ2-2; 11 bases align to TRBD1. The TCR was taken from a woman between 55 and 75 years old with Graves' ophthalmopathy. Material: blood. CDR3 sequence: CASSTGTGGIRELFF. The CDR3 bases are TGTGCCAGCAGCACAGGGACAGGGGGAATTAGGGAGCTGTTTTTT. Full variable domain (outside the CDR3, taken from reference TRBV7-3 and TRBJ2-2): GAGVSQTPSNKVTEKGKYVELRCDPISGHTALYWYRQSLGQGPEFLIYFQGTGAADDSGLPNDRFFAVRPEGSVSTLKIQRTERGDSAVYLCASSTGTGGIRELFFGEGSRLTVL.